One sample yielded the 24 T cell receptor beta chains listed below, sequenced in a study of blood T cell repertoires in COVID-19. Here immunoSEQ multiplex PCR was the method, and the copy in TCRdb shows in-frame clones only, minus some. The sample includes 200,000 to 300,000 clones, around 85% of them seen just once. The material sequenced was PBMCs or T cells enriched from blood (not recorded which). Source of these receptors: a woman aged 50 to 65 with acute COVID-19.

This clone has more than one count but fewer than ten. The chain has TRBV5-5 and TRBJ2-2, with 8 bases matching TRBD1. With V trimmed by 4 bases and J by 5 bases, 10 bases remained unmatched. Germline V gene sequence: CDR1 SGHKS, CDR2 YYEKEE (reference sequence). The CDR3 runs to 16 residues. The CDR3 nucleotides are TGTGCCAGCAGCGCGGCAGGGGGCGCCGGAACCGGGGAGCTGTTTTTT. Amino acids: CASSAAGGAGTGELFF.

On this clone: Other DNA variants within this sample encode the same CDR3. The chain has TRBV7-2 and TRBJ2-7; D gene unclear. The CDR3 loop spans 11 amino acids. Trimming removed 5 bases at V and 3 bases at J, with 5 bases between. CDR1 and CDR2 (germline): SGHTA, FQGNSA. The CDR3 protein is CASSPGYEQYF. Here the CDR3 DNA reads TGTGCCAGCAGCCCCGGCTACGAGCAGTACTTC.

This clone came up a few times. The rearrangement joins TRBV7-9 to TRBJ1-2, with TRBD1 as a possible D gene (6 bases). CDR1 SEHNR and CDR2 FQNEAQ come from the germline V gene (reference sequence). The CDR3 has 14 amino acids. The ends were cut back, 4 bases at V and 5 bases at J, with 14 bases in the middle. CDR3 bases: TGTGCCAGCAGCTCATCCGGGACACAGTATGGCTACACCTTC. It encodes CASSSSGTQYGYTF.

The rearrangement uses TRBV9 and TRBJ2-3; D remains ambiguous. Deletions cut 0 bases from V and 0 bases from J, with 8 bases between. The CDR3 is made up of 15 amino acids. CDR1 SGDLS and CDR2 YYNGEE come from the germline V gene. The CDR3 nucleotides read TGTGCCAGCAGCGTAGCCCCCTCTAGCACAGATACGCAGTATTTT. This encodes CASSVAPSSTDTQYF.

As regards this clone: At the DNA level, this CDR3 is encoded by other sequences in the same sample as well. J is TRBJ1-1 and V is TRBV5-1; no clear D. Germline CDR1 reads SGHRS; CDR2 reads YFSETQ. This CDR3 is built from 13 residues. V lost 2 bases to trimming and J lost 1 base, with 6 bases between them. For the CDR3, the DNA is TGCGCCAGCAGCTTCACTGGGAACACTGAAGCTTTCTTT. This sequence encodes CASSFTGNTEAFF.

The rearrangement joins TRBV10-3 to TRBJ1-2; the D is unclear. CDR3 length: 13 amino acids. V lost 3 bases and J lost 4, with 9 bases in between. Germline V lookup: CDR1 ENHRY, CDR2 SYGVKD. The CDR3 reads CAISETGSYGYTF. The DNA of the CDR3 is TGTGCCATCAGTGAAACTGGGAGCTATGGCTACACCTTC.

The CDR3 DNA follows: TGCGCCAGCAGCGCGTCTTCAGGGGCCTACGAGCAGTACTTC. Its protein product is CASSASSGAYEQYF. The genes are TRBV5-1 and TRBJ2-7; possibly TRBD1 for D (6 bases). CDR1 and CDR2 from the germline V gene are SGHRS and YFSETQ. This CDR3 contains 14 residues. Trimming cost V 4 bases and J 2 bases, with 13 bases left between them.

The genes are TRBV7-9 and TRBJ2-7, with D possibly being TRBD1 (7 bases). The CDR3 consists of 14 residues. From germline, CDR1 is SEHNR and CDR2 FQNEAQ (reference sequence). V was pared by 5 bases and J by 7 bases, with 18 bases between. The CDR3 DNA sequence: TGTGCCAGCAGCACTACAGGGGCAGGGAGGGAGCAGTACTTC. Translated, it gives CASSTTGAGREQYF.

This clone has a handful of counts. The CDR3 DNA reads as TGTGCCACCAGCTTCCCCGGGGGGGCCGGAAATGAGCAGTTCTTC. The encoded protein is CATSFPGGAGNEQFF. The J gene is TRBJ2-1, the V gene TRBV15; 8 bases line up with TRBD2. Germline values: CDR1 LNHNV, CDR2 YYDKDF (reference sequence). After removal of 5 bases from V and 7 bases from J, the junction contained 10 bases not matched to a gene. This CDR3 has 15 amino acids.

The rearrangement uses TRBV5-5 and TRBJ2-2; no clear D. The germline gives CDR1 SGHKS, CDR2 YYEKEE (reference sequence). The length of the CDR3 is 13 residues. V shed 4 bases and J shed 6 bases, with 10 bases lying between them. In DNA form, the CDR3 reads TGTGCCAGCAGCCCCCATTCCCCCGGGGAGCTGTTTTTT. Translated: CASSPHSPGELFF.

The chain carries TRBV27 and TRBJ1-1, with D perhaps matching TRBD1 (5 bases). The V end lost 3 bases, the J end lost 5 bases, and 13 bases lay between the germline ends. The CDR3 is 14 amino acids. Germline CDR1 is MNHEY and CDR2 is SMNVEV (reference sequence). The CDR3 here is CASSFTARGTEAFF. Here the CDR3 DNA reads TGTGCCAGCAGTTTCACAGCACGGGGGACTGAAGCTTTCTTT.

This clone has a single count. This chain uses TRBV25-1 with TRBJ2-7, with no clear D. This CDR3 contains 14 residues. CDR1 and CDR2 (germline): MGHDK, SYGVNS. V shed 9 bases and J shed 0 bases, with 15 bases lying between them. The DNA of the CDR3 is TGTGCCAGTCGTAGTCGCGGCCGCTCCTACGAGCAGTACTTC. Translated, it gives CASRSRGRSYEQYF.

This chain links TRBV30 with TRBJ2-4; D may be TRBD2 (6 bases). The CDR3 runs to 11 residues. V was clipped by 5 bases and J by 7 bases, with 9 bases between them. Germline V CDR1 and CDR2: GTSNPN, SVGIG (reference sequence). The CDR3 coding sequence is TGTGCCTGGGGGGACTGGAACATTCAGTACTTC. It specifies CAWGDWNIQYF.

Concerning this clone itself: A much bigger clone sits one base away, suggesting this may be a read error. The V and J genes are TRBV12-3 or TRBV12-4 and TRBJ1-2, with TRBD1 matching 8 bases. Unmatched junction bases numbered 4, after V lost 6 bases and J lost 4 bases. This CDR3 contains 13 residues. The CDR3 DNA is TGTGCCAGCAGCCGGGACAGGTTCTATGGCTACACCTTC. This sequence encodes CASSRDRFYGYTF.

This chain connects TRBV2 to TRBJ1-2, with 7 bases aligning to TRBD1. The junction had 6 bases not matched to a gene; V was cut back by 9 bases and J by 2 bases. The CDR3 runs to 13 residues. Germline V CDR1 and CDR2: SNHLY, FYNNEI. The CDR3 DNA follows: TGTGCCAGTCAGGACAGGTCCAACTATGGCTACACCTTC. It translates to CASQDRSNYGYTF.

This chain links TRBV5-5 with TRBJ1-2; D is ambiguous. The CDR3 contains 14 residues. Between the trimmed V and J ends, which lost 1 base and 2 bases, there was a span of 9 bases. Germline V gene data show CDR1 as SGHKS and CDR2 as YYEKEE (reference sequence). The DNA for the CDR3 is TGTGCCAGCAGCTTGCTTCTCTCCAACTATGGCTACACCTTC. Translated: CASSLLLSNYGYTF. Based on the CDR3 plus reference TRBV5-5 and TRBJ1-2, the full variable domain is DAGVTQSPTHLIKTRGQQVTLRCSPISGHKSVSWYQQVLGQGPQFIFQYYEKEERGRGNFPDRFSARQFPNYSSELNVNALLLGDSALYLCASSLLLSNYGYTFGSGTRLTVV.

The chain recombines TRBV27 with TRBJ2-7, with D tentatively TRBD2 (5 bases). The germline V and J ends were trimmed by 6 bases and 2 bases, with 14 bases remaining between them. The germline V gene has CDR1 MNHEY and CDR2 SMNVEV (reference sequence). The CDR3 is 14 residues long. CDR3 in DNA: TGTGCCAGCAGCGCGCGGGTCCCGACCTACGAGCAGTACTTC. It specifies CASSARVPTYEQYF.

The J gene is TRBJ2-3, the V gene TRBV19; perhaps TRBD2 as D (5 bases). The CDR3 consists of 15 residues. V lost 5 bases to trimming and J lost 2 bases, with 14 bases between them. Per the germline V gene, CDR1 is LNHDA and CDR2 is SQIVND (reference sequence). The CDR3 here is CASSGPEAATDTQYF. The CDR3 coding sequence is TGTGCCAGTAGTGGACCGGAGGCAGCCACAGATACGCAGTATTTT.

The chain recombines TRBV7-2 with TRBJ1-2, with TRBD1 matching 10 bases. CDR1 and CDR2 (germline): SGHTA, FQGNSA. Losses at the gene ends were 5 bases for V and 7 bases for J; bases not matched to a gene: 13. The CDR3 covers 16 residues. The CDR3 sequence is CASSLPTGTGVTGYTF. CDR3 nucleotides: TGTGCCAGCAGCCTTCCGACCGGGACAGGGGTTACTGGCTACACCTTC.

The chain couples TRBV5-1 to TRBJ1-5; 12 bases match TRBD1. Germline assignment: CDR1 SGHRS and CDR2 YFSETQ. The V and J ends lost 4 bases and 3 bases, in that order; junction bases with no gene match: 5. The CDR3 is 16 residues long. The CDR3 DNA follows: TGCGCCAGCAGCCCCGGGACAGGGGGCCCCAATCAGCCCCAGCATTTT. Its protein product is CASSPGTGGPNQPQHF.

The rearrangement uses TRBV7-3 and TRBJ2-1, with 13 positions matching TRBD2. The CDR3 has 14 amino acids. CDR1 SGHTA and CDR2 FQGTGA come from the germline V gene. Germline trimming cut 5 bases from V and 6 bases from J; bases unmatched to any gene: 1. The CDR3 sequence is CASSTSGGANEQFF. The CDR3 DNA reads TGTGCCAGCAGCACTAGCGGGGGGGCCAATGAGCAGTTCTTC.

Of note for this clone: The sample has other DNA sequences that encode this CDR3 too. The chain joins TRBV19 to TRBJ1-2, with 12 bases lining up with TRBD1. Germline V lookup: CDR1 LNHDA, CDR2 SQIVND (reference sequence). V shed 5 bases and J 4 bases; nucleotides not matched to a gene: 2. This CDR3 spans 14 amino acids. The CDR3 nucleotides read TGTGCCAGTAGTCCGGGACAGGGGGCCTATGGCTACACCTTC. As protein: CASSPGQGAYGYTF.

This clone showed up many times. The V and J genes are TRBV5-6 and TRBJ1-2, with D unresolved. CDR3 size: 12 residues. Deletions cut 2 bases from V and 7 bases from J, with 9 bases between. Germline values: CDR1 SGHDT, CDR2 YYEEEE. The CDR3 loop reads CASSFKEIGYTF. DNA for the CDR3: TGTGCCAGCAGCTTTAAAGAGATTGGCTACACCTTC.

Written as DNA, the CDR3 is TGTGCCAGCAATCTAACGGGTCCAGCCATGAACACTGAAGCTTTCTTT. Translating gives CASNLTGPAMNTEAFF. V gene TRBV21-1 combines with J gene TRBJ1-1. TRBV21-1 is a documented pseudogene. CDR3 length equals 16 residues.